This TCR beta chain derives from a study of regulatory T cells in long-lasting Graves disease. Overall study context: The criterion for persistent Graves' disease was over 5 years of antithyroid drugs with positive TSH receptor antibodies.

Study-wide points: Graves' patients with persistent disease showed TCR diversity lower than patients newly diagnosed.

The junction had 7 bases not matched to a gene; V was cut back by 6 bases and J by 8 bases. The CDR3 covers 13 residues. This clonotype occurred many times. What it recognizes is unknown. Relying on iRepertoire HTBI primers and Arm-PCR of CDR3 regions, the team built TCR beta libraries. MiXCR was run by TCRdb on the multiplex PCR reads, yielding one entry per CDR3 protein. The sample includes 600,000 to 850,000 distinct CDR3 sequences, 30% of them seen just once. The sample's time point: persistent/refractory GD, antithyroid drugs over 5 years with positive TRAb. RNA isolated from PBMCs was used to make the TCR library.

This receptor was obtained from a female donor with Graves disease. The rearrangement links TRBV12-3 or TRBV12-4 to TRBJ1-2; 9 bases align to TRBD1. The material was peripheral blood mononuclear cells (PBMCs), obtained when the disease was refractory, from a patient treated with antithyroid drugs. DNA of the CDR3: TGTGCCAGCAGGTGGACAGGGGCAAGCGGCTACACCTTC. Translating it yields CASRWTGASGYTF.